This T cell receptor beta chain was retrieved from a study of OX40 agonist ivuxolimab in advanced cancers. Study-wide background: An anti-OX40 (CD134) antibody with agonistic activity, ivuxolimab, was administered to patients. General study points: Low normalized clonal expansion also occurred in some nonresponding patients. At 0.1-3.0 mg/kg, partial responders had clonal expansion among the lowest observed.

Worth noting for this clone: Its antigen remains unidentified.

The CDR3 contains 13 residues. Unmatched junction bases numbered 2, after V lost 1 base and J lost 5 bases. Germline V gene sequence: CDR1 SGHTS, CDR2 YDEGEE. Measured with immunoSEQ multiplex PCR; TCRdb has only the in-frame clones, and not every one. This sample has under 35,000 clones, with approximately 84% found just once. The source material was CD4+ or CD8+ T cells sorted from blood, sampled in a trial of the OX40 agonist ivuxolimab. The TCR sequence derives from an adult with an advanced solid tumor such as melanoma, head and neck, liver or kidney cancer. This chain uses TRBV5-8 with TRBJ2-7; 8 bases align to TRBD1. This CDR3 is CASSLSGGDEQYF. In DNA, the CDR3 is TGTGCCAGCAGCTTGTCAGGGGGCGACGAGCAGTACTTC.